This T cell receptor (beta chain) was recorded in a study of tumor and adjacent non-tumor tissue in lung cancer. The CDR3 consists of 16 residues. Germline values: CDR1 KGHDR, CDR2 SFDVKD. RNA was extracted from bulk tissue without any cell sorting. This non-tumor lung sample came from over 3 cm beyond the tumor edge. The library came from three nested PCR rounds adapted from ARM-PCR protocols. A single record per CDR3 protein comes from TCRdb applying MiXCR to the multiplex PCR reads. The sample holds about 67,000 distinct CDR3 sequences, 76% seen once. About this clonotype: The junction and the germline gene differ at one end; a read error may be behind it.

J is TRBJ2-3 and V is TRBV24-1; D could derive from TRBD1 or TRBD2 (5 bases each). The TCR sequence derives from a man aged 60 to 75 with non-small cell lung cancer. The sequenced sample was distant non-tumor lung tissue. The CDR3 sequence: CASSEYPGLETDTHYF. The DNA for the CDR3 is TGTGCCTCCAGTGAATATCCGGGGCTGGAGACAGATACGCATTATTTT.